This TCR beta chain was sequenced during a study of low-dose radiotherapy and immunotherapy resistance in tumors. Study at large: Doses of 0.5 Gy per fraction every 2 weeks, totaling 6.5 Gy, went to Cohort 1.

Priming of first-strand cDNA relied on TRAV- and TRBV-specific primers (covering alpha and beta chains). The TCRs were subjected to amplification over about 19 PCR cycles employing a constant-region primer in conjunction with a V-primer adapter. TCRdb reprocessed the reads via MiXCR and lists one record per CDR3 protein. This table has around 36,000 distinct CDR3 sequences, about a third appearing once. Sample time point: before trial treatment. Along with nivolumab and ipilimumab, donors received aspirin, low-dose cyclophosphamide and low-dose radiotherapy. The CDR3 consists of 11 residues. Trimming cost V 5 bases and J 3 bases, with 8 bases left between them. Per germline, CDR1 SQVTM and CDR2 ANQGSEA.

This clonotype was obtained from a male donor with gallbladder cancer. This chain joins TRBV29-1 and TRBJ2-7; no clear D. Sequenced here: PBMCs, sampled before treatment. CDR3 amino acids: CSVMKNYEQYF. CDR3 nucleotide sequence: TGCAGCGTTATGAAGAACTACGAGCAGTACTTC.